A single sample gave rise to the 17 T cell receptor beta chains below, sequenced in a study of cytomegalovirus exposure and HLA in healthy donors. The PCR was carried out with 60 Vbeta primers and 13 Jbeta primers. Here immunoSEQ multiplex PCR was the method, and the copy in TCRdb shows in-frame clones only, minus some. The sample includes roughly 120,000 clones, around 70% seen only once; the top ten take about 9.9%. Material for sequencing was PBMCs. The receptors originated from a woman between 45 and 60 years old in good health and CMV-seropositive.

The chain links TRBV19 to TRBJ1-5; 10 bases map to TRBD1. The CDR3 contains 16 residues. In germline, CDR1 is LNHDA, CDR2 SQIVND (reference sequence). The ends lost 6 bases at V and 6 bases at J; junction bases unmatched: 11. This CDR3 reads CASRTTGTGAFQPQHF. The CDR3 DNA sequence: TGTGCCAGTAGAACCACCGGGACAGGGGCCTTTCAGCCCCAGCATTTT.

This chain connects TRBV5-4 to TRBJ1-6, with D tentatively TRBD1 (5 bases). V shed 4 bases and J shed 10 bases, with 15 bases lying between them. Germline-derived CDR1 and CDR2 are SGHNT and YYREEE (reference sequence). The CDR3 is made up of 14 amino acids. CDR3 in amino acids: CASSHGTSGSPLHF. The CDR3 nucleotides are TGTGCCAGCAGCCATGGGACTTCGGGGTCACCCCTCCACTTT.

V is TRBV5-1 and J is TRBJ1-2, with 10 nucleotides matching TRBD1. Germline V CDR1 and CDR2: SGHRS, YFSETQ. The CDR3 totals 15 residues. V lost 0 bases to trimming and J lost 2 bases; unmatched junction nucleotides: 1. CDR3 region: CASSLGTGGNYGYTF. The CDR3, as DNA: TGCGCCAGCAGCTTGGGGACAGGGGGAAACTATGGCTACACCTTC.

V is TRBV28 and J is TRBJ2-7; maybe TRBD2 (6 bases). CDR1 and CDR2 from the germline V gene are MDHEN and SYDVKM. This CDR3 is 16 amino acids long. V was trimmed by 4 bases and J by 1 base, leaving 17 bases between them. CDR3 nucleotide sequence: TGTGCCAGCAGTTCCGCCTGGGGAGGCGCGTCCTACGAGCAGTACTTC. Its protein product is CASSSAWGGASYEQYF.

This clone was counted a few times. The chain recombines TRBV28 with TRBJ2-7; 7 positions match TRBD1. Trimming at V came to 4 bases and at J to 7 bases, leaving 7 bases not matched to a gene. The CDR3 sequence is 13 residues long. Germline CDR1 is MDHEN and CDR2 is SYDVKM. CDR3: CASSSGTASEQYF. CDR3 bases: TGTGCCAGCAGTTCCGGGACAGCCTCGGAGCAGTACTTC.

The chain recombines TRBV5-4 with TRBJ1-5; D not certain. CDR3 size: 14 residues. Trimming shortened V by 3 bases and J by 5 bases, and 12 bases separated the two germline ends. Germline loops: CDR1 SGHNT, CDR2 YYREEE (reference sequence). CDR3 coding DNA: TGTGCCAGCAGCTCGGGGAAGAAAGATCAGCCCCAGCATTTT. Translation gives CASSSGKKDQPQHF.

The chain employs TRBV28 and TRBJ1-5; 7 bases match TRBD1. Germline V lookup: CDR1 MDHEN, CDR2 SYDVKM. CDR3 length: 14 residues. With 6 bases clipped from V and 6 bases from J, the junction kept 8 bases outside the gene matches. CDR3 coding DNA: TGTGCCAGCAGGGGCCAGGGGGACGGTCAGCCCCAGCATTTT. Translation: CASRGQGDGQPQHF.

CDR3 in DNA: TGTGCCAGCAGAGCGGAATCGGGACAGGCCTTTTTCATAACCTTC. It translates to CASRAESGQAFFITF. This chain joins TRBV6-5 and TRBJ1-2; 8 bases fit TRBD1. The ends lost 6 bases at V and 14 bases at J; junction bases unmatched: 20. CDR1 MNHEY and CDR2 SVGAGI come from the germline V gene. The CDR3 spans 15 residues.

J is TRBJ2-7 and V is TRBV4-3; 12 bases align to TRBD2. The length of the CDR3 is 15 residues. From germline, CDR1 is LGHNA and CDR2 YSLEER. V lost 4 bases and J lost 3; bases outside the gene matches: 4. The CDR3 bases are TGCGCCAGCAGCCCGGGACTAGCGGGTGACTACGAGCAGTACTTC. Encoded protein: CASSPGLAGDYEQYF.

The chain combines TRBV10-3 with TRBJ2-7; D uncertain. Germline-derived CDR1 and CDR2 are ENHRY and SYGVKD. V lost 2 bases and J 4 bases, leaving 12 bases between the germline ends. The CDR3 contains 14 residues. Written as DNA, the CDR3 is TGTGCCATCAGTGAGCAGGAACAACCTTACGAGCAGTACTTC. Protein sequence: CAISEQEQPYEQYF.

This chain connects TRBV7-6 to TRBJ2-7; D unresolved. Germline V gene sequence: CDR1 SGHVS, CDR2 FNYEAQ. V lost 3 bases and J lost 6, with 12 bases in between. The CDR3 length is 13 residues. This chain's CDR3 is CASSFSYTSEQYF. The CDR3 bases are TGTGCCAGCAGCTTCAGTTATACCAGCGAGCAGTACTTC.

V usage is TRBV9 and J usage is TRBJ1-3, with D unclear. The CDR3 contains 14 residues. Trimming took 3 bases from V and 6 from J, leaving 13 bases between them. Germline loops: CDR1 SGDLS, CDR2 YYNGEE. The CDR3 region has the DNA TGTGCCAGCAGCGCACAAGCGGGGTTAAACACCATATATTTT. It is translated as CASSAQAGLNTIYF. Using reference TRBV9 and TRBJ1-3 for the parts outside the CDR3, the full variable domain is DSGVTQTPKHLITATGQRVTLRCSPRSGDLSVYWYQQSLDQGLQFLIQYYNGEERAKGNILERFSAQQFPDLHSELNLSSLELGDSALYFCASSAQAGLNTIYFGEGSWLTVV.

J is TRBJ2-1 and V is TRBV7-2; the D gene is possibly TRBD2 (6 bases). V gave up 1 base and J gave up 6 bases, with 16 bases separating them. Germline values: CDR1 SGHTA, CDR2 FQGNSA. CDR3 length: 16 amino acids. The CDR3 DNA reads as TGTGCCAGCAGCTTAGTCGGAGGAGGGTCCGGCAATGAGCAGTTCTTC. Translated, it gives CASSLVGGGSGNEQFF.

The chain combines TRBV5-8 with TRBJ1-1, with a tentative D call TRBD1 (6 bases). Germline assignment: CDR1 SGHTS and CDR2 YDEGEE. V dropped 0 bases and J dropped 4 bases, with 7 bases sitting between them. This CDR3 is 13 amino acids long. The CDR3 DNA is TGTGCCAGCAGCTTGGGGACAGCCACTGAAGCTTTCTTT. It yields the protein CASSLGTATEAFF.

J is TRBJ1-5 and V is TRBV7-2; D gene ambiguous. Trimming cost V 5 bases and J 6 bases, with 8 bases left between them. CDR1 is SGHTA, CDR2 FQGNSA, per germline. The CDR3 covers 12 residues. DNA for the CDR3: TGTGCCAGCAGCCACCCGGGTCAGCCCCAGCATTTT. This gives the protein CASSHPGQPQHF.

With regard to this clone: At one end the junction does not follow the germline gene, possibly because of a read error. The CDR3 nucleotides are TGTGCCATCAGTGAGTCGGCACAGGGGATTGGCTATAGCTACACCTTC. Translation: CAISESAQGIGYSYTF. The V call is TRBV10-3, the J call TRBJ1-2, with 7 bases that match TRBD1. Germline values: CDR1 ENHRY, CDR2 SYGVKD. The CDR3 sequence is 16 residues long.

There are a few counts of this clone. This chain joins TRBV7-9 and TRBJ1-1; TRBD1 might be the D (6 bases). The CDR3 length is 17 residues. From germline, CDR1 is SEHNR and CDR2 FQNEAQ (reference sequence). V was trimmed by 6 bases and J by 0 bases, leaving 20 bases between them. The CDR3 reads CASRPRTDRTLNTEAFF. CDR3 coding DNA: TGTGCCAGCAGACCAAGGACAGATAGAACCTTGAACACTGAAGCTTTCTTT.